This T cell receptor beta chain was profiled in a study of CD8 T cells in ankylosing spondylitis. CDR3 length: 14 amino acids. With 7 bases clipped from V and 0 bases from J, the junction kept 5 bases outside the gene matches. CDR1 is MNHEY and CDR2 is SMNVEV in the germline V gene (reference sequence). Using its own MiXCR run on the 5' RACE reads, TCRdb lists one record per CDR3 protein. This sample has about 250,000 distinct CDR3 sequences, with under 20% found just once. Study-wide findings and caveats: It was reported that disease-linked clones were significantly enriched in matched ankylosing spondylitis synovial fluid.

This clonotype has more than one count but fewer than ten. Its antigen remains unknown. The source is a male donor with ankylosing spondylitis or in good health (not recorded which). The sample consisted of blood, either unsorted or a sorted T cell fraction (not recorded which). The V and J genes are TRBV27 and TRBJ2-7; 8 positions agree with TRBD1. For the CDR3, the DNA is TGTGCCAGCAAGACAGGGGACAACTCCTACGAGCAGTACTTC. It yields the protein CASKTGDNSYEQYF.